This T cell receptor beta chain was sequenced in a study of blood T cell repertoires in COVID-19. Whole-study context: COVID-19 samples collected from the United States, Italy and Spain covered acute and convalescent phases. The analysed material was cDNA or gDNA that came from T cells, B-cell-depleted T cells, or PBMCs.

Authors' data handling: Researchers report that nucleated cell counts were estimated from reference gene primer amplification. Sequenced by immunoSEQ multiplex PCR; TCRdb stores in-frame clones only, minus some. V, J and clone size are taken as reported in that table, and D and trimming were inferred from the DNA itself. Of 140,000 or so clones detected, 75% to 85% appear once; the ten largest clones hold around 4%. This clone was detected ten times or more. The V end lost 5 bases, the J end lost 4 bases, and 20 bases lay between the germline ends. The CDR3 has 15 amino acids. CDR1 and CDR2 from the germline V gene are GTSNPN and SVGIG (reference sequence).

The sequencing sample was made of peripheral blood. The chain uses TRBV30 and TRBJ1-2; unclear D gene. The source is a man in his fifties or sixties with acute or convalescent COVID-19. The DNA of the CDR3 is TGTGCCTGGGCGAATGACGGAGTCCTAGGCTATGGCTACACCTTC. It encodes CAWANDGVLGYGYTF.